The rows below give T cell receptor beta chains drawn from one sample of a study of cytomegalovirus exposure and HLA in healthy donors. Assay: immunoSEQ multiplex PCR; the TCRdb copy retains only in-frame clones and omits some. The table has about 110,000 clones, 88% seen once. Sequenced input: PBMCs. These receptors were collected from a woman between 18 and 29 years old in good health and CMV-seronegative. The CDR3 runs from the conserved cysteine through the conserved F or W. A D gene is named only where the DNA matches it firmly. Size values are once, few and many counts, or a class for expanded clones, and some rows have none.

d_gene: -
abundance: -
v_gene: TRBV28
j_gene: TRBJ2-3
CDR3nt: TGTGCCAGCAGTTTCGGGGGAAGAGATACGCAGTATTTT
CDR3aa: CASSFGGRDTQYF

d_gene: TRBD2
abundance: -
v_gene: TRBV4-3
j_gene: TRBJ2-1
CDR3nt: TGCGCCAGCAGCCAAGATCGGACTAGCGGGAGGGCCAGTCTCTTC
CDR3aa: CASSQDRTSGRASLF

d_gene: -
abundance: -
v_gene: TRBV4-2
j_gene: TRBJ2-5
CDR3nt: TGTGCCAGCAGCCCCACACCCGACGGGGAGACCCAGTACTTC
CDR3aa: CASSPTPDGETQYF

d_gene: -
abundance: -
v_gene: TRBV7-6
j_gene: TRBJ2-7
CDR3nt: TGTGCCAGCAGCTTATCCTCTGGCAGTCTTGGCGAGCAGTACTTC
CDR3aa: CASSLSSGSLGEQYF

d_gene: -
abundance: -
v_gene: TRBV7-2
j_gene: TRBJ1-2
CDR3nt: TGTGCCAGCAGCCCTAGCCCACAGGGACATGGCTACACCTTC
CDR3aa: CASSPSPQGHGYTF

d_gene: -
abundance: -
v_gene: TRBV11-2
j_gene: TRBJ1-1
CDR3nt: TGTGCCAGCAGCTTCAGGCGACTGAACACTGAAGCTTTCTTT
CDR3aa: CASSFRRLNTEAFF

d_gene: TRBD2
abundance: -
v_gene: TRBV6-6
j_gene: TRBJ2-1
CDR3nt: TGTGCCAGCAGGCCAGGACTAGCCGCAAATGAGCAGTTCTTC
CDR3aa: CASRPGLAANEQFF

d_gene: TRBD2
abundance: -
v_gene: TRBV19
j_gene: TRBJ2-1
CDR3nt: TGTGCCAGCACAAGCGGGAGTGTAAATGAGCAGTTCTTC
CDR3aa: CASTSGSVNEQFF

d_gene: -
abundance: once
v_gene: TRBV15
j_gene: TRBJ1-6
CDR3nt: TGTGCCACCAGCAGAGATCTGGCGATGAGGGAGGGGGATTCACCCCTCCACTTT
CDR3aa: CATSRDLAMREGDSPLHF

d_gene: -
abundance: -
v_gene: TRBV19
j_gene: TRBJ2-6
CDR3nt: TGTGCCAGCCATCCCAGGTTCTCTGGGGCCAACGTCCTGACTTTC
CDR3aa: CASHPRFSGANVLTF

d_gene: TRBD2
abundance: -
v_gene: TRBV6-4
j_gene: TRBJ2-1
CDR3nt: TGTGCCAGCAGCGAGGGACTAGCGGGGAACAATGAGCAGTTCTTC
CDR3aa: CASSEGLAGNNEQFF

d_gene: TRBD1
abundance: -
v_gene: TRBV19
j_gene: TRBJ1-5
CDR3nt: TGTGCCAGTAGTTCGGGACAGGGAGGCAATCAGCCCCAGCATTTT
CDR3aa: CASSSGQGGNQPQHF

d_gene: -
abundance: medium-sized
v_gene: TRBV11-3
j_gene: TRBJ2-7
CDR3nt: TGTGCCAGCAGCTTAAGTCCGGTTGCCTACGAGCAGTACTTC
CDR3aa: CASSLSPVAYEQYF

d_gene: TRBD2
abundance: -
v_gene: TRBV9
j_gene: TRBJ2-1
CDR3nt: TGTGCCAGCAGCGTTTTTAGCGGGCCCTACAATGAGCAGTTCTTC
CDR3aa: CASSVFSGPYNEQFF

d_gene: -
abundance: -
v_gene: TRBV7-2
j_gene: TRBJ1-3
CDR3nt: TGTGCCAGCAGCTTAGACAGGGTAGCTGGAAACACCATATATTTT
CDR3aa: CASSLDRVAGNTIYF

d_gene: -
abundance: -
v_gene: TRBV16
j_gene: TRBJ1-1
CDR3nt: TGTGCCAGCAGCCAATCATGGGCGGGGATGACGGACACTGAAGCTTTCTTT
CDR3aa: CASSQSWAGMTDTEAFF

d_gene: TRBD1
abundance: -
v_gene: TRBV7-9
j_gene: TRBJ2-2
CDR3nt: TGTGCCAGCAGCTTTTGGGACAGGCGGCCCGGGGAGCTGTTTTTT
CDR3aa: CASSFWDRRPGELFF

d_gene: TRBD2
abundance: -
v_gene: TRBV14
j_gene: TRBJ2-7
CDR3nt: TGTGCCAGCAGCCAAGGGACTAGCTTCCCCTACGAGCAGTACTTC
CDR3aa: CASSQGTSFPYEQYF

d_gene: -
abundance: -
v_gene: TRBV13
j_gene: TRBJ1-4
CDR3nt: TGTGCCAGCAGCTCGTCCGGGGAAGAGGAAAAACTGTTTTTT
CDR3aa: CASSSSGEEEKLFF

d_gene: -
abundance: once
v_gene: TRBV21-1
j_gene: TRBJ1-1
CDR3nt: TGTGCCAGCAGCAAAGCTCAGGGTACTGAAGCTTTCTTT
CDR3aa: CASSKAQGTEAFF

d_gene: TRBD1
abundance: -
v_gene: TRBV7-2
j_gene: TRBJ2-7
CDR3nt: TGTGCCAGCAGCTTCGGGACAGGCTCTACCTACGAGCAGTACTTC
CDR3aa: CASSFGTGSTYEQYF

d_gene: TRBD1
abundance: -
v_gene: TRBV18
j_gene: TRBJ2-7
CDR3nt: TGTGCCAGCTCACAAACCGGGACAGGGGGGGGCGAGCAGTACTTC
CDR3aa: CASSQTGTGGGEQYF

d_gene: TRBD2
abundance: -
v_gene: TRBV5-1
j_gene: TRBJ2-5
CDR3nt: TGCGCCAGCAGCTTGGGACTAGCGGGATTGGGAGAGACCCAGTACTTC
CDR3aa: CASSLGLAGLGETQYF

d_gene: TRBD2
abundance: -
v_gene: TRBV5-1
j_gene: TRBJ2-7
CDR3nt: TGCGCCAGCAGCTTGGATGCTCTAGCGGGGACCTCCTACGAGCAGTACTTC
CDR3aa: CASSLDALAGTSYEQYF

d_gene: TRBD2
abundance: -
v_gene: TRBV5-1
j_gene: TRBJ2-5
CDR3nt: TGCGCCAGCAGCTTTCCTAGCGGAACGGGGAACCAAGAGACCCAGTACTTC
CDR3aa: CASSFPSGTGNQETQYF

d_gene: TRBD1
abundance: -
v_gene: TRBV6-6
j_gene: TRBJ2-5
CDR3nt: TGTGCCAGCAGTTTTACGACAGGGCAGGAGACCCAGTACTTC
CDR3aa: CASSFTTGQETQYF

d_gene: -
abundance: -
v_gene: TRBV7-7
j_gene: TRBJ2-1
CDR3nt: TGTGCCAGCAGCCCCATAACGACATACAATGAGCAGTTCTTC
CDR3aa: CASSPITTYNEQFF

d_gene: TRBD1
abundance: -
v_gene: TRBV30
j_gene: TRBJ1-5
CDR3nt: TGTGCCTGGAAAATCTCCGGGACAGGGGATCAGCCCCAGCATTTT
CDR3aa: CAWKISGTGDQPQHF

d_gene: TRBD1
abundance: once
v_gene: TRBV29-1
j_gene: TRBJ1-5
CDR3nt: TGCAGCGTTGGACAGGGTGGCAGCAATCAGCCCCAGCATTTT
CDR3aa: CSVGQGGSNQPQHF

d_gene: TRBD1
abundance: -
v_gene: TRBV2
j_gene: TRBJ2-7
CDR3nt: TGTGCCAGCATCGAGGACAGGCTTAACGAGCAGTACTTC
CDR3aa: CASIEDRLNEQYF

d_gene: TRBD1
abundance: -
v_gene: TRBV4-3
j_gene: TRBJ1-2
CDR3nt: TGCGCCAGCAGCCTCGGAGGGGGCGCTTATGGCTACACCTTC
CDR3aa: CASSLGGGAYGYTF

d_gene: TRBD2
abundance: -
v_gene: TRBV4-2
j_gene: TRBJ2-2
CDR3nt: TGTGCCAGCAGCCAGGAAAGTATGGCTAGCGGGTACACCGGGGAGCTGTTTTTT
CDR3aa: CASSQESMASGYTGELFF

d_gene: -
abundance: -
v_gene: TRBV7-2
j_gene: TRBJ1-6
CDR3nt: TGTGCCAGCAGCTTACGTCCTTTTTGGGGGGACTCACCCCTCCACTTT
CDR3aa: CASSLRPFWGDSPLHF

d_gene: TRBD1
abundance: -
v_gene: TRBV6-6
j_gene: TRBJ1-6
CDR3nt: TGTGCCAGCACCGATGACAGGGGAGATTCACCCCTCCACTTT
CDR3aa: CASTDDRGDSPLHF

d_gene: -
abundance: -
v_gene: TRBV7-9
j_gene: TRBJ2-7
CDR3nt: TGTGCCAGCACCGAAGGGGGAGTCGCCTACGAGCAGTACTTC
CDR3aa: CASTEGGVAYEQYF

d_gene: -
abundance: -
v_gene: TRBV19
j_gene: TRBJ2-7
CDR3nt: TGTGCCAGTAGCCTGCAGGGGTCCTCCTACGAGCAGTACTTC
CDR3aa: CASSLQGSSYEQYF